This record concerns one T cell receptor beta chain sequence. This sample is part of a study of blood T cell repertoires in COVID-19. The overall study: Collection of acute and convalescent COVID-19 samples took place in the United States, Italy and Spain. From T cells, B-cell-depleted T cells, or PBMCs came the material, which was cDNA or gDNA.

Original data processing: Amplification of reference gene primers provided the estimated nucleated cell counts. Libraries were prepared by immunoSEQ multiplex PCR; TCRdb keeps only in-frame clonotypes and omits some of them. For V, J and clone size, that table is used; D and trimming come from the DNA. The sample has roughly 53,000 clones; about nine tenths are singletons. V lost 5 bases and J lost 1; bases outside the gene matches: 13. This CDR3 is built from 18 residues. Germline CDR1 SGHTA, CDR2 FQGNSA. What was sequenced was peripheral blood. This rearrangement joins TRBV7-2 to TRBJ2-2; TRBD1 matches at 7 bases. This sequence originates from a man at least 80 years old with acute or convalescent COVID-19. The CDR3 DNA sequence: TGTGCCAGCAGCCCTTCTATCGGGACAGCGCAGAACACCGGGGAGCTGTTTTTT. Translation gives CASSPSIGTAQNTGELFF. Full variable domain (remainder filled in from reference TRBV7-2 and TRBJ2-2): GAGVSQSPSNKVTEKGKDVELRCDPISGHTALYWYRQSLGQGLEFLIYFQGNSAPDKSGLPSDRFSAERTGGSVSTLTIQRTQQEDSAVYLCASSPSIGTAQNTGELFFGEGSRLTVL.